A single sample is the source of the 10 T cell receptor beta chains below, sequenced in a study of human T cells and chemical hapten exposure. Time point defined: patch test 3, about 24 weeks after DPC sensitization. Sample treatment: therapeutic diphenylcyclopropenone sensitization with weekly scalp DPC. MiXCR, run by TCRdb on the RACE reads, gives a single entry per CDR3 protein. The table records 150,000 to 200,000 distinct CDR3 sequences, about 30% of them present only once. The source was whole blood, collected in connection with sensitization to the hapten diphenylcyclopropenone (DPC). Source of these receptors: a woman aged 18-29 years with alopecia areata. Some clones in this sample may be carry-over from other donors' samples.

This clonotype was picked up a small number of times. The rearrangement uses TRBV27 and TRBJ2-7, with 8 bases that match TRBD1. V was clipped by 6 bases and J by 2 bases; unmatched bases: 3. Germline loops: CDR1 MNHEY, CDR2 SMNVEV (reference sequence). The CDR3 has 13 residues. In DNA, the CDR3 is TGTGCCAGCAGGACAGGGGTCCCCTACGAGCAGTACTTC. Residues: CASRTGVPYEQYF.

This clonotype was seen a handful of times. The CDR3 region has the DNA TGTGCCAGCAGTTCAGGCTGGCTGGACACTGAAGCTTTCTTT. This sequence encodes CASSSGWLDTEAFF. The V call is TRBV12-3 or TRBV12-4, the J call TRBJ1-1, with D unresolved. Deletions cut 4 bases from V and 3 bases from J, with 12 bases between. The CDR3 contains 14 residues.

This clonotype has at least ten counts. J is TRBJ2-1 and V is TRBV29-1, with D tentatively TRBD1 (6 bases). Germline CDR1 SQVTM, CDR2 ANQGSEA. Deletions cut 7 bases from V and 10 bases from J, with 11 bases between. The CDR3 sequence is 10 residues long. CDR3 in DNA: TGCAGCGGGGGACATCAAGAGCAGTTCTTC. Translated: CSGGHQEQFF.

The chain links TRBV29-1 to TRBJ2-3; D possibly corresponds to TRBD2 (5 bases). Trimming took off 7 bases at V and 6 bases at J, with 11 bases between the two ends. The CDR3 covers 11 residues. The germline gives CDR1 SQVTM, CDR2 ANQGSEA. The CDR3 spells CSGGSQDTQYF. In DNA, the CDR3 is TGCAGCGGCGGGTCTCAGGATACGCAGTATTTT.

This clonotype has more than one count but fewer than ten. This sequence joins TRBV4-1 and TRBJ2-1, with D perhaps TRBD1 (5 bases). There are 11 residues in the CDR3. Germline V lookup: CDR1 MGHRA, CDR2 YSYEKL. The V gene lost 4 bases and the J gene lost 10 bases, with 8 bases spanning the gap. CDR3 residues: CASSRGGEQFF. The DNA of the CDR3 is TGCGCCAGCAGCCGGGGCGGCGAGCAGTTCTTC.

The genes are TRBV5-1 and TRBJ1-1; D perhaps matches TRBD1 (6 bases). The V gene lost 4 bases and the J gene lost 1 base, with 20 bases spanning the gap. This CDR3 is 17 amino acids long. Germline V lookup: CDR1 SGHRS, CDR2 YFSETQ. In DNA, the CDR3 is TGCGCCAGCAGCATTGGCTCTGGGGGCATCGGGAACACTGAAGCTTTCTTT. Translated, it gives CASSIGSGGIGNTEAFF.

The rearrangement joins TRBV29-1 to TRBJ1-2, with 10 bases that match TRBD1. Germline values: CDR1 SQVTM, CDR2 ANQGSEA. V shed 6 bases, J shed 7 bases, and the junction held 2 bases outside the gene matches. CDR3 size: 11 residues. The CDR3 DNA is TGCAGCGTGGGGGACAGGGGTGGCTACACCTTC. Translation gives CSVGDRGGYTF.

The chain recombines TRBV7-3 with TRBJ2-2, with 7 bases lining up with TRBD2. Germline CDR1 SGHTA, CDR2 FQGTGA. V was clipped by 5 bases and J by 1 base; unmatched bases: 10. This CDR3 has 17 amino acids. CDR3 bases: TGTGCCAGCAGCCCAACCCACAGCGGGGTGAACACCGGGGAGCTGTTTTTT. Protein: CASSPTHSGVNTGELFF. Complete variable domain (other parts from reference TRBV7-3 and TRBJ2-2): GAGVSQTPSNKVTEKGKYVELRCDPISGHTALYWYRQSLGQGPEFLIYFQGTGAADDSGLPNDRFFAVRPEGSVSTLKIQRTERGDSAVYLCASSPTHSGVNTGELFFGEGSRLTVL.

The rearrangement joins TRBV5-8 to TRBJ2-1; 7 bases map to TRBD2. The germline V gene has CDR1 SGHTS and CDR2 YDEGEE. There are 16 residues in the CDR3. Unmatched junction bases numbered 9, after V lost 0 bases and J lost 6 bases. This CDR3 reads CASSLDRGSGGNEQFF. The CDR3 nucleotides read TGTGCCAGCAGCTTGGACCGTGGGTCGGGGGGCAATGAGCAGTTCTTC.

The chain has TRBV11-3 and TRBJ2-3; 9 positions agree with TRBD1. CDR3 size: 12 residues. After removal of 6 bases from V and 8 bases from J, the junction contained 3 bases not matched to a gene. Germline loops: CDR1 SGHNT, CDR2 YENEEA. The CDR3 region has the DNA TGTGCCAGCAGACAGGACAGGGGTACGCAGTATTTT. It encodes CASRQDRGTQYF.